Reported below is one T cell receptor beta chain. The data belong to a study of blood T cell repertoires in COVID-19. The trim removed 5 bases at V and 1 base at J, leaving 3 bases unmatched. The CDR3 totals 15 residues. Per germline, CDR1 LNHDA and CDR2 SQIVND (reference sequence). The data were produced by immunoSEQ multiplex PCR, yet TCRdb's version contains in-frame clones alone and is incomplete. Among roughly 35,000 clones listed, nearly 90% were seen once. The chain uses TRBV19 and TRBJ2-2; TRBD2 matches at 8 bases. Sequenced material: peripheral blood. This TCR was sampled from a man aged 55 to 70 with active COVID-19. CDR3 protein: CASSFTSGNTGELFF. In DNA, the CDR3 is TGTGCCAGTAGTTTCACTAGCGGGAACACCGGGGAGCTGTTTTTT. The full variable domain, its missing parts supplied by reference TRBV19 and TRBJ2-2, is DGGITQSPKYLFRKEGQNVTLSCEQNLNHDAMYWYRQDPGQGLRLIYYSQIVNDFQKGDIAEGYSVSREKKESFPLTVTSAQKNPTAFYLCASSFTSGNTGELFFGEGSRLTVL.